This T cell receptor (beta chain) was captured in a study of blood T cells in healthy people across ages. On this clonotype: What it binds is unknown.

Study observations and caveats: Diversity was estimated from one million T cells, and these estimates were considered underestimates.

In terms of origin and age, donors were healthy Caucasian individuals from Russia aged roughly 6 to 90. The J segment lost 6 bases and the V segment lost 3 bases, leaving 3 bases of the junction unmatched. CDR1 and CDR2 (germline): MDHEN, SYDVKM. The CDR3 contains 14 residues. PCR was performed a second time for about 6 to 12 cycles using a sample-barcoded 5' primer and a J-beta primer mix. Template switching added a 12-random-nucleotide identifier to every cDNA molecule. TCRdb itself ran the 5' RACE reads through MiXCR, one entry per CDR3 protein. Of 1.5 million to 2 million distinct CDR3 sequences in the sample, 30% to 35% are singletons; the top ten hold about 11%.

This chain joins TRBV28 and TRBJ2-2; 8 bases fit TRBD1. The sample comprised blood. The receptor comes from a woman aged 25 to 45 in good health. The CDR3 bases are TGTGCCAGCAGTTTGACAGGGGCGGCCGGGGAGCTGTTTTTT. Its translation is CASSLTGAAGELFF.